The 7 T cell receptor beta chains presented below share a single source sample, sequenced in a study of T cell repertoires in cytomegalovirus infection. TCRdb itself ran the reads through MiXCR, one entry per CDR3 protein. Among approximately 30,000 distinct CDR3 sequences listed, around 19% were seen once. These receptors are not linked to any known antigen. Sequencing was performed on CD8+ T cells from cultured PBMCs, taken from culture after CMV antigen stimulation. Source of these receptors: a human donor in good health (CMV status not recorded). Some clones in this sample may be carry-over from other donors' samples.

Only a few counts were recorded for this clonotype. The rearrangement joins TRBV7-8 to TRBJ2-1, with D maybe TRBD2 (5 bases). Deletions cut 2 bases from V and 0 bases from J, with 8 bases between. From germline, CDR1 is SGHVS and CDR2 FQNEAQ. The CDR3 runs to 15 residues. The CDR3 sequence is CASSLTGSSYNEQFF. CDR3 sequence (DNA): TGTGCCAGCAGCTTAACGGGAAGCTCCTACAATGAGCAGTTCTTC.

The V and J genes are TRBV28 and TRBJ2-5; D is ambiguous. This CDR3 region has 13 residues. Germline-derived CDR1 and CDR2 are MDHEN and SYDVKM. Trimming left V 7 bases short and J 0 bases short, with 9 bases between. Here the CDR3 reads CASTNSDQETQYF. The CDR3, as DNA: TGTGCCAGCACCAACTCGGACCAAGAGACCCAGTACTTC.

In its sample, this clonotype was seen a few times. V usage is TRBV27 and J usage is TRBJ1-1; D is uncertain. V shed 0 bases and J shed 4 bases, with 6 bases lying between them. The CDR3 consists of 13 residues. The germline CDR1 and CDR2 sequences are MNHEY and SMNVEV (reference sequence). The DNA of the CDR3 is TGTGCCAGCAGTTTATCCGTAGGCACTGAAGCTTTCTTT. Its protein is CASSLSVGTEAFF.

J is TRBJ1-6 and V is TRBV5-6; D uncertain. CDR3 length: 16 residues. V shed 2 bases and J shed 0 bases, with 9 bases lying between them. Germline CDR1 SGHDT, CDR2 YYEEEE. The CDR3 DNA follows: TGTGCCAGCAGCTTTATGGAAAGCTCCTATAATTCACCCCTCCACTTT. This translates into CASSFMESSYNSPLHF.

On this clonotype: This may be a read error, as it is one base from a much larger clone. This rearrangement joins TRBV4-3 to TRBJ2-4, with D maybe TRBD1 (5 bases). The CDR3 contains 18 residues. Germline V gene data show CDR1 as LGHNA and CDR2 as YSLEER. The CDR3 sequence: CASSQDIQTERIKNSQYF. The DNA for the CDR3 is TGCGCCAGCAGCCAAGATATTCAGACAGAGCGAATAAAAAACAGTCAGTACTTC.

This clonotype has more than one count but fewer than ten. This chain links TRBV20-1 with TRBJ2-1; D possibly corresponds to TRBD1 (6 bases). Germline loops: CDR1 DFQATT, CDR2 SNEGSKA (reference sequence). CDR3 length: 16 residues. V lost 0 bases, J lost 0 bases, and 12 bases lay in between. CDR3 sequence reads: CSAREVGASSYNEQFF. In nucleotides, the CDR3 is TGCAGTGCTAGAGAGGTGGGGGCGAGCTCCTACAATGAGCAGTTCTTC.

This clonotype was picked up a small number of times. V gene TRBV12-3 or TRBV12-4 combines with J gene TRBJ1-3, with a tentative D call TRBD1 (6 bases). V was cut by 8 bases and J by 2 bases, with 19 bases left in between. The CDR3 runs 16 residues. The CDR3 nucleotides read TGTGCCAGCGGGGGGTCAGGGGAGTTGGCTGGAAACACCATATATTTT. Amino acid sequence: CASGGSGELAGNTIYF.